The next 22 T cell receptor beta chains were all read from a single sample in a study of Graves' ophthalmopathy and Graves' hyperthyroidism. Amplification targeted the TCR beta CDR3 regions, with RNA transcripts as the source material. After a first-round RT-PCR with HTBI primers, a second-round multiplex PCR was run. From the multiplex PCR reads, TCRdb called clonotypes with MiXCR, one entry per CDR3 protein. Of more than 1,000,000 distinct CDR3 sequences listed, about 40% are singletons. Sequencing used peripheral blood or thyroid tissue (not recorded which). The receptors were sampled from an adult man with Graves' hyperthyroidism.

In this sample, this clonotype turned up many times. The chain has TRBV10-3 and TRBJ1-2, with 7 bases fitting TRBD1. This CDR3 spans 17 amino acids. The V gene end was trimmed by 0 bases and the J gene end by 0 bases; junction bases not matched to a gene: 7. The germline CDR1 and CDR2 sequences are ENHRY and SYGVKD. The CDR3, as DNA: TGTGCCATCAGTGAGTCGAAGGGGGCCAGTGCTAACTATGGCTACACCTTC. It codes for CAISESKGASANYGYTF.

The V call is TRBV19, the J call TRBJ2-7; no definite D call. Deletions cut 1 base from V and 3 bases from J, with 10 bases between. The CDR3 spans 14 residues. Germline V gene data show CDR1 as LNHDA and CDR2 as SQIVND (reference sequence). CDR3: CASSIGQKVYEQYF. CDR3 in DNA: TGTGCCAGTAGTATAGGGCAGAAAGTCTACGAGCAGTACTTC.

The chain has TRBV28 and TRBJ2-2; D unclear. The CDR3 consists of 12 residues. From germline, CDR1 is MDHEN and CDR2 SYDVKM. V was cut by 6 bases and J by 7 bases, with 9 bases left in between. CDR3 bases: TGTGCCAGCAGGCAGGAAGGCGGGGAGCTGTTTTTT. Encoded protein: CASRQEGGELFF.

Comments on this clonotype: Since a much larger clone is just one base distant, this may be a read error. The chain carries TRBV7-9 and TRBJ2-2; 9 nucleotides agree with TRBD2. Per the germline V gene, CDR1 is SEHNR and CDR2 is FQNEAQ (reference sequence). The V gene end was trimmed by 5 bases and the J gene end by 5 bases; junction bases not matched to a gene: 6. CDR3 size: 15 residues. For the CDR3, the DNA is TGTGCCAGCAGCGATAGCGGGAGCGGGACCGGGGAGCTGTTTTTT. Amino acid sequence: CASSDSGSGTGELFF.

This clonotype was detected many times. The V and J genes are TRBV20-1 and TRBJ1-6, with TRBD1 matching 8 bases. After removal of 3 bases from V and 5 bases from J, the junction contained 6 bases not matched to a gene. Germline CDR1 reads DFQATT; CDR2 reads SNEGSKA (reference sequence). The CDR3 is 15 residues long. In DNA form, the CDR3 reads TGCAGTGCTAGTAGACAGGGGATAAATAATTCACCCCTCCACTTT. This translates into CSASRQGINNSPLHF.

This clonotype came up a few times. The chain's CDR3 is CASSFMVSTEAFF. The CDR3 DNA reads TGCGCCAGCAGCTTCATGGTGAGCACTGAAGCTTTCTTT. This chain connects TRBV5-1 to TRBJ1-1; unclear D gene. V was cut by 2 bases and J by 4 bases, with 9 bases left in between. Germline CDR1 is SGHRS and CDR2 is YFSETQ. The length of the CDR3 is 13 residues.

This clonotype was found many times. This sequence joins TRBV7-8 and TRBJ2-5; a weak D match, TRBD2 (5 bases). The CDR3 sequence is 14 residues long. Between the trimmed V and J ends, which lost 3 bases and 2 bases, there was a span of 10 bases. Germline loops: CDR1 SGHVS, CDR2 FQNEAQ. The CDR3 coding sequence is TGTGCCAGCAGCTTTCAAACGGGGCAAGAGACCCAGTACTTC. Translated: CASSFQTGQETQYF. The whole variable domain, remainder taken from reference TRBV7-8 and TRBJ2-5, is GAGVSQSPRYKVAKRGQDVALRCDPISGHVSLFWYQQALGQGPEFLTYFQNEAQLDKSGLPSDRFFAERPEGSVSTLKIQRTQQEDSAVYLCASSFQTGQETQYFGPGTRLLVL.

Many counts were recorded for this clonotype. The chain carries TRBV2 and TRBJ2-2; 9 bases line up with TRBD2. The CDR3 has 15 amino acids. The germline V gene encodes CDR1 SNHLY and CDR2 FYNNEI. J was trimmed by 7 bases and V by 1 base; bases with no gene match: 4. Here the CDR3 reads CASSEVAGAGGELFF. CDR3 coding DNA: TGTGCCAGCAGTGAAGTAGCGGGAGCGGGCGGGGAGCTGTTTTTT.

Concerning this clonotype: The CDR3 does not close with the conserved phenylalanine or tryptophan, likely indicating a read error. It is unclear where the CDR3 begins or ends on the DNA, so no DNA is shown, and the CDR3 is as TCRdb lists it. The V and J genes are TRBV5-1 and TRBJ2-5. Germline CDR1 is SGHRS and CDR2 is YFSETQ. The length of the CDR3 is 8 amino acids, counting both ends. This CDR3 reads CASSLEPS.

Notes on this clonotype: An end of the junction differs from the germline gene, which may be a read error. The chain recombines TRBV10-2 with TRBJ1-5; 11 nucleotides match TRBD1. The CDR3 spans 15 residues. Germline CDR1 reads WSHSY; CDR2 reads SAAADI. The CDR3 coding sequence is TGTGCCAGCAGCGCAGGGACAGGGGGAAGTCAGCCCCAGCATTTT. Residues: CASSAGTGGSQPQHF.

The sample holds many counts of this clonotype. The rearrangement links TRBV7-2 to TRBJ1-2, with D perhaps matching TRBD1 (5 bases). CDR3 length: 15 amino acids. The V end was cut by 0 bases, the J end by 9 bases, with 17 bases between. From germline, CDR1 is SGHTA and CDR2 FQGNSA. CDR3 nucleotide sequence: TGTGCCAGCAGCTTAGCGCGGCGGGGGGACGGGAGCTACACCTTC. Protein: CASSLARRGDGSYTF.

This clonotype was observed a few times. The V gene is TRBV27, the J gene TRBJ1-2; 8 bases align to TRBD1. This CDR3 spans 14 amino acids. Trimming took 3 bases from V and 7 from J; bases not matched to a gene: 7. Germline CDR1 reads MNHEY; CDR2 reads SMNVEV (reference sequence). CDR3 protein: CASSFSDRGGGYTF. CDR3 in DNA: TGTGCCAGCAGTTTTTCAGACAGGGGTGGTGGCTACACCTTC.

This chain links TRBV10-3 with TRBJ1-1; possibly TRBD1 for D (6 bases). Trimming cost V 7 bases and J 5 bases, with 11 bases left between them. The CDR3 has 12 amino acids. The V gene's germline CDR1 is ENHRY and CDR2 SYGVKD. CDR3 sequence (DNA): TGTGCCATCAAGGCAGGGGAGACTGAAGCTTTCTTT. This encodes CAIKAGETEAFF.

V gene TRBV19 combines with J gene TRBJ1-2; D gene unclear. The CDR3 contains 12 residues. In germline, CDR1 is LNHDA, CDR2 SQIVND (reference sequence). The ends were cut back, 3 bases at V and 8 bases at J, with 10 bases in the middle. CDR3 DNA: TGTGCCAGTAGTATTGGACCTGGGGGCTACACCTTC. It translates to CASSIGPGGYTF.

Turning to this clonotype: A read error may produce the germline difference seen at one junction end. The rearrangement uses TRBV19 and TRBJ2-7; possibly TRBD1 or TRBD2 for D (5 bases each). The CDR3 spans 13 residues. From germline, CDR1 is LNHDA and CDR2 SQIVND (reference sequence). The CDR3 spells CASSSAGTYEQHF. In nucleotides, the CDR3 is TGTGCCAGTAGTTCGGCAGGGACCTACGAGCAGCACTTC.

With respect to this clonotype: Being one base from a much bigger clone, this may be a read error. A read error is likely, as this CDR3 ends without the conserved phenylalanine or tryptophan. This rearrangement joins TRBV12-3 or TRBV12-4 to TRBJ1-6; 7 nucleotides align to TRBD1. This CDR3 has 15 residues. The trim removed 8 bases at V and 4 bases at J, leaving 8 bases unmatched. CDR3 protein: CASDPGQSYNSPLHV. The CDR3, as DNA: TGTGCCAGCGATCCGGGACAGTCTTATAATTCACCCCTCCACGTT.

This clonotype was seen repeatedly, ten times or more. This sequence joins TRBV7-9 and TRBJ2-7; TRBD1 aligns across 7 bases. This CDR3 region has 13 residues. Trimming took 7 bases from V and 7 from J; bases not matched to a gene: 10. The germline V gene encodes CDR1 SEHNR and CDR2 FQNEAQ (reference sequence). CDR3 coding DNA: TGTGCCAGCACCCGGAACGACAGGGAGGAGCAGTACTTC. Protein sequence: CASTRNDREEQYF.

The table lists this clonotype with many counts. The chain carries TRBV27 and TRBJ1-4; D gene ambiguous. Germline assignment: CDR1 MNHEY and CDR2 SMNVEV (reference sequence). V was pared by 3 bases and J by 7 bases, with 9 bases between. The CDR3 runs 13 residues. The CDR3 region is CASSLMVGEKLFF. The CDR3 DNA reads TGTGCCAGCAGTTTGATGGTCGGTGAAAAACTGTTTTTT.

This clonotype was counted ten times or more. This CDR3 is CAITKGLAGDIGELFF. The CDR3 DNA sequence: TGTGCCATCACCAAGGGACTAGCGGGAGACATCGGGGAGCTGTTTTTT. The V call is TRBV10-3, the J call TRBJ2-2; TRBD2 aligns across 14 bases. The germline gives CDR1 ENHRY, CDR2 SYGVKD. CDR3 length: 16 residues. After removal of 7 bases from V and 7 bases from J, the junction contained 8 bases not matched to a gene.

A few counts support this clonotype. The chain recombines TRBV9 with TRBJ1-5; D unresolved. Germline V gene data show CDR1 as SGDLS and CDR2 as YYNGEE. Trimming took 7 bases from V and 3 from J, leaving 8 bases between them. The CDR3 runs to 12 residues. The CDR3 DNA sequence: TGTGCCAGCTACTGGACCAATCAGCCCCAGCATTTT. Protein: CASYWTNQPQHF.

This clonotype was detected ten times or more. The V gene is TRBV10-3, the J gene TRBJ1-1; D unresolved. CDR1 is ENHRY and CDR2 is SYGVKD in the germline V gene. The CDR3 covers 12 residues. The V end was cut by 8 bases, the J end by 2 bases, with 9 bases between. The CDR3 DNA reads TGTGCCATCGGAACGTTAAACACTGAAGCTTTCTTT. Protein: CAIGTLNTEAFF.

The J gene is TRBJ2-7, the V gene TRBV7-2; 9 nucleotides line up with TRBD1. The length of the CDR3 is 18 residues. The germline V gene has CDR1 SGHTA and CDR2 FQGNSA. The trim removed 6 bases at V and 4 bases at J, leaving 19 bases unmatched. The CDR3 is CASSYSILGGQGSYEQYF. The DNA for the CDR3 is TGTGCCAGCAGTTACTCGATCCTGGGCGGACAGGGGAGTTACGAGCAGTACTTC.